This T cell receptor (beta chain) emerged from a study of blood T cell repertoires in COVID-19. Measured with immunoSEQ multiplex PCR; TCRdb has only the in-frame clones, and not every one. Of roughly 100,000 clones listed, approximately 85% are singletons. The V gene lost 6 bases and the J gene lost 6 bases, with 12 bases spanning the gap. Germline V gene data show CDR1 as SEHNR and CDR2 as FQNEAQ (reference sequence). The CDR3 is 12 amino acids. The receptor was isolated from a man between 35 and 55 years old with active or convalescent COVID-19. The sample taken for sequencing was peripheral blood. The chain joins TRBV7-9 to TRBJ2-7; unclear D gene. The CDR3 coding sequence is TGTGCCAGCAGTCATCAGGCTCCCGAGCAGTACTTC. Translation gives CASSHQAPEQYF.